These T cell receptor beta chains were read from a single sample in a study of post-analysis software for immune sequencing data. TCRdb re-called the PCR reads with MiXCR, one entry per CDR3 protein. The data contain roughly 670,000 distinct CDR3 sequences, 59% of them singletons. Sequenced: blood. The receptors shown here come from a girl aged 2 to 10 with multiple sclerosis. Each CDR3 is given without its conserved first and last residue.

v_call	j_call	cdr3_aa
TRBV7-2	TRBJ2-1	ASSLWDSNEQF
TRBV5-1	-	ASSLETDETQY
TRBV6-6	-	ASINNYMETQY
TRBV7-2	TRBJ2-7	ASSLAGSRANEQY
TRBV2	TRBJ2-1	ASSLSGGAINEQF
TRBV4-2	TRBJ2-1	ASSQVPLGGLSYNEQF
TRBV6-5	TRBJ2-5	ASSYSLGPETQY
TRBV9	TRBJ2-7	ASSGGTRKDEQY
TRBV11-2	TRBJ1-1	ASSLGPKLNTEAF
TRBV5-1	TRBJ2-7	ASSLGAGTDEQY
TRBV6-2/TRBV6-3	TRBJ2-6	ASRSRDTEYSGANVLT